Following are 3 T cell receptor beta chains from one sample sequenced in a study of blood T cell repertoires in COVID-19. Generated by immunoSEQ multiplex PCR, the TCRdb table keeps only in-frame clones and is missing some. The sample contains approximately 220,000 clones, about nine tenths of which appear only once. The sample comprised PBMCs or T cells enriched from blood (not recorded which). The receptors shown here come from a woman between 40 and 50 years old with acute COVID-19.

The chain couples TRBV28 to TRBJ1-1, with D possibly TRBD1 on 6 matching bases. This CDR3 region has 14 residues. Germline V CDR1 and CDR2: MDHEN, SYDVKM. Trimming removed 3 bases from V and 10 bases from J, with 18 bases in between. CDR3 nucleotide sequence: TGTGCCAGCAGTTTGAGGGCCCGGGGCAGGGGAGCTTTCTTT. The encoded protein is CASSLRARGRGAFF.

The V call is TRBV15, the J call TRBJ1-5; D is unresolved. The germline V and J ends were trimmed by 4 bases and 7 bases, with 11 bases remaining between them. This CDR3 region has 13 residues. From germline, CDR1 is LNHNV and CDR2 YYDKDF (reference sequence). The CDR3 DNA is TGTGCCACCAGCATGGAACAGAAGCAGCCCCAGCATTTT. Protein: CATSMEQKQPQHF. Using reference TRBV15 and TRBJ1-5 for the parts outside the CDR3, the full variable domain is DAMVIQNPRYQVTQFGKPVTLSCSQTLNHNVMYWYQQKSSQAPKLLFHYYDKDFNNEADTPDNFQSRRPNTSFCFLDIRSPGLGDTAMYLCATSMEQKQPQHFGDGTRLSIL.

This sequence joins TRBV5-4 and TRBJ1-4; D gene unclear. This CDR3 is built from 14 residues. Trimming left V 4 bases short and J 3 bases short, with 10 bases between. Germline V gene sequence: CDR1 SGHNT, CDR2 YYREEE (reference sequence). The CDR3 protein is CASSRGSANEKLFF. The CDR3 nucleotides are TGTGCCAGCAGCCGCGGATCAGCTAATGAAAAACTGTTTTTT.